A selection of T cell receptor beta chains follows, all from one sample in a study of blood T cell repertoires in COVID-19. Profiled with immunoSEQ multiplex PCR; TCRdb holds only in-frame clones, not every one. The sample shows some 90,000 clones, 80% of them seen only once. Sequenced sample: peripheral blood. These TCRs come from a woman in her seventies with acute or convalescent COVID-19. Both conserved end residues are part of each CDR3. The order of the fields is J gene, D gene, clone size, V gene, CDR3 DNA, CDR3 protein. D genes are given only for firm matches. Not every row has a clone size; where given, it reads once, few, many or a size class.

J gene: TRBJ1-6
D gene: .
clone size: .
V gene: TRBV27
CDR3 DNA: TGTGCCAGCAGGGAAGGCAGGTCACCCCTCCACTTT
CDR3 protein: CASREGRSPLHF

J gene: TRBJ2-5
D gene: .
clone size: few
V gene: TRBV21-1
CDR3 DNA: TGTGCCAGCAGAATGTCACTAAGGGAGACCCAGTACTTC
CDR3 protein: CASRMSLRETQYF

J gene: TRBJ2-7
D gene: TRBD1
clone size: once
V gene: TRBV19
CDR3 DNA: TGTGCCAGTACACCGGGACAGGGTTACGAGCAGTACTTC
CDR3 protein: CASTPGQGYEQYF

J gene: TRBJ2-2
D gene: .
clone size: .
V gene: TRBV2
CDR3 DNA: TGTGCAAGCAGGACAGAGAACACCGGGGAGGCATTTTTT
CDR3 protein: CASRTENTGEAFF

J gene: TRBJ2-2
D gene: .
clone size: .
V gene: TRBV29-1
CDR3 DNA: TGCAGCGCGCGACACAACACCGGGGAGCTGTTTTTT
CDR3 protein: CSARHNTGELFF

J gene: TRBJ1-1
D gene: TRBD1
clone size: .
V gene: TRBV6-6
CDR3 DNA: TGTGCCAGCAGAGCTAGAGGACAGGGAGGCACTGAAGCTTTCTTT
CDR3 protein: CASRARGQGGTEAFF

J gene: TRBJ2-3
D gene: TRBD1
clone size: .
V gene: TRBV5-6
CDR3 DNA: TGTGCCAGCAGCTTCGAGACAGGGGGCGCGACAGATACGCAGTATTTT
CDR3 protein: CASSFETGGATDTQYF

J gene: TRBJ2-7
D gene: .
clone size: .
V gene: TRBV29-1
CDR3 DNA: TGCAGCTACCTCTCGGGCAGGGGCTACGAGCAGTACTTC
CDR3 protein: CSYLSGRGYEQYF

J gene: TRBJ2-5
D gene: TRBD1
clone size: .
V gene: TRBV4-1
CDR3 DNA: TGCGCCAGCAGCCAAGCAAGGCTCCCGGGACAGGGGTCCGAGACCCAGTACTTC
CDR3 protein: CASSQARLPGQGSETQYF

J gene: TRBJ1-5
D gene: .
clone size: .
V gene: TRBV6-2/TRBV6-3
CDR3 DNA: TGTGCCAGCAGTCCCTTCTTTGGCAATCAGCCCCAGCATTTT
CDR3 protein: CASSPFFGNQPQHF

J gene: TRBJ1-6
D gene: TRBD1
clone size: once
V gene: TRBV28
CDR3 DNA: TGTGCCAGCAAAATCGGGACAGCCTTTAATTCACCCCTCCACTTT
CDR3 protein: CASKIGTAFNSPLHF

J gene: TRBJ2-6
D gene: .
clone size: .
V gene: TRBV7-2
CDR3 DNA: TGTGCCAGCAGCTTAGTGGGTGGAGCTGGGGCCAACGTCCTGACTTTC
CDR3 protein: CASSLVGGAGANVLTF

J gene: TRBJ2-1
D gene: .
clone size: .
V gene: TRBV2
CDR3 DNA: TGTGCCAGCACCCAGACAGTCAGCTCCTACAATGAGCAGTTCTTC
CDR3 protein: CASTQTVSSYNEQFF

J gene: TRBJ2-3
D gene: .
clone size: large
V gene: TRBV6-1
CDR3 DNA: TGTGCCAGCAGTGAAGCACCAGGGGTGGGCACAGATACGCAGTATTTT
CDR3 protein: CASSEAPGVGTDTQYF

J gene: TRBJ2-3
D gene: .
clone size: .
V gene: TRBV5-1
CDR3 DNA: TGCGCCAGCAGCTTTACAGTACAGAGCACAGATACGCAGTATTTT
CDR3 protein: CASSFTVQSTDTQYF

J gene: TRBJ2-1
D gene: TRBD1
clone size: .
V gene: TRBV7-3
CDR3 DNA: TGTGCCAGCAGCGCGACAGGGGGCGTATTGAATGAGCAGTTCTTC
CDR3 protein: CASSATGGVLNEQFF

J gene: TRBJ2-7
D gene: TRBD2
clone size: .
V gene: TRBV6-2/TRBV6-3
CDR3 DNA: TGTGCCAGCAGTTGGGGACTAGCGAGCGCCTACGAGCAGTACTTC
CDR3 protein: CASSWGLASAYEQYF

J gene: TRBJ1-2
D gene: .
clone size: .
V gene: TRBV4-2
CDR3 DNA: TGTGCCAGCAGCCAAGTTCGGGCTAACTATGGCTACACCTTC
CDR3 protein: CASSQVRANYGYTF

J gene: TRBJ1-2
D gene: .
clone size: .
V gene: TRBV9
CDR3 DNA: TGTGCCAGCAGCGTGGGGGACATAGGCTATGGCTACACCTTC
CDR3 protein: CASSVGDIGYGYTF

J gene: TRBJ2-1
D gene: .
clone size: .
V gene: TRBV7-9
CDR3 DNA: TGTGCCAGCAGCTTAGACCTCCAGTTCTATGAGCAGTTCTTC
CDR3 protein: CASSLDLQFYEQFF

J gene: TRBJ2-5
D gene: TRBD1
clone size: .
V gene: TRBV6-5
CDR3 DNA: TGTGCCGGACGGACAGGAGAGACCCAGTACTTC
CDR3 protein: CAGRTGETQYF

J gene: TRBJ2-3
D gene: .
clone size: .
V gene: TRBV6-5
CDR3 DNA: TGTGCCACCCGGACGGGAACAGATACGCAGTATTTT
CDR3 protein: CATRTGTDTQYF

J gene: TRBJ2-1
D gene: .
clone size: .
V gene: TRBV9
CDR3 DNA: TGTGCCAGCAGCTCATCCGGGATCGAGCAGTTCTTC
CDR3 protein: CASSSSGIEQFF

J gene: TRBJ2-3
D gene: TRBD1
clone size: .
V gene: TRBV4-3
CDR3 DNA: TGCGCCAGCAGCCAAGATCTTACAGGGGGAGATACGCAGTATTTT
CDR3 protein: CASSQDLTGGDTQYF

J gene: TRBJ2-1
D gene: TRBD2
clone size: few
V gene: TRBV5-1
CDR3 DNA: TGCGCCAGCAAAGCGGGAGAAGTAAATGAGCAGTTCTTC
CDR3 protein: CASKAGEVNEQFF

J gene: TRBJ2-7
D gene: TRBD2
clone size: .
V gene: TRBV30
CDR3 DNA: TGTGCCTGGAGTGTAGACTCGGGACTAGCGGTCTACGAGCAGTACTTC
CDR3 protein: CAWSVDSGLAVYEQYF

J gene: TRBJ2-7
D gene: .
clone size: once
V gene: TRBV27
CDR3 DNA: TGTGCCAGCAGTTTCTTGAGGGATCACCACGAGCAGTACTTC
CDR3 protein: CASSFLRDHHEQYF

J gene: TRBJ2-7
D gene: TRBD1
clone size: .
V gene: TRBV6-5
CDR3 DNA: TGTGCCAGCAGTTACGCCCCGGGACAGGCCACCTACGAGCAGTACTTC
CDR3 protein: CASSYAPGQATYEQYF

J gene: TRBJ2-7
D gene: TRBD1
clone size: once
V gene: TRBV11-1
CDR3 DNA: TGTGCCAGCAGCTTGGGGACAGGGGTGTACGAGCAGTACTTC
CDR3 protein: CASSLGTGVYEQYF

J gene: TRBJ2-1
D gene: TRBD2
clone size: .
V gene: TRBV9
CDR3 DNA: TGTGCCAGCAGCGCTCCCGGGACTAGCGGGCTTAATGAGCAGTTCTTC
CDR3 protein: CASSAPGTSGLNEQFF

J gene: TRBJ1-5
D gene: .
clone size: .
V gene: TRBV4-2
CDR3 DNA: TGTGCCAGCAGCCAAGACGCGGGGCAGCCCCAGCATTTT
CDR3 protein: CASSQDAGQPQHF

J gene: TRBJ1-2
D gene: .
clone size: .
V gene: TRBV28
CDR3 DNA: TGTGCCATTGCCCTAACCGGCCAGGGCGGTGGCTACACCTTC
CDR3 protein: CAIALTGQGGGYTF

J gene: TRBJ2-3
D gene: TRBD1
clone size: .
V gene: TRBV6-2/TRBV6-3
CDR3 DNA: TGTGCCAGCAGTTGGGGACAGGGGCCAGATACGCAGTATTTT
CDR3 protein: CASSWGQGPDTQYF

J gene: TRBJ2-2
D gene: TRBD2
clone size: .
V gene: TRBV7-7
CDR3 DNA: TGTGCCAGCAGCTTAGCCGGGACTAGCGCCACCGGGGAGCTGTTTTTT
CDR3 protein: CASSLAGTSATGELFF

J gene: TRBJ2-7
D gene: .
clone size: .
V gene: TRBV4-3
CDR3 DNA: TGCGCCAGCAGCCAATCCCCATGGGGCGCGTCCTACGAGCAGTACTTC
CDR3 protein: CASSQSPWGASYEQYF

J gene: TRBJ2-2
D gene: .
clone size: .
V gene: TRBV19
CDR3 DNA: TGTGCCAGTGGTCGAATTGCAACAGGGAACACCGGGGAGCTGTTTTTT
CDR3 protein: CASGRIATGNTGELFF

J gene: TRBJ2-3
D gene: .
clone size: .
V gene: TRBV19
CDR3 DNA: TGTGCCAGTACTGCGGGATCTTGGGGGACGCAGTATTTT
CDR3 protein: CASTAGSWGTQYF

J gene: TRBJ2-1
D gene: .
clone size: .
V gene: TRBV6-5
CDR3 DNA: TGTGCCAGTGGGTCAGCCGGGACACGAAGCTATGAGCAGTTCTTC
CDR3 protein: CASGSAGTRSYEQFF

J gene: TRBJ2-7
D gene: .
clone size: .
V gene: TRBV7-8
CDR3 DNA: TGTGCCAGCAGCTTACGGGTCAACGCCTACGAGCAGTACTTC
CDR3 protein: CASSLRVNAYEQYF

J gene: TRBJ1-6
D gene: .
clone size: once
V gene: TRBV9
CDR3 DNA: TGTGCCAGCAGCGTACAGGGGTACAATTCACCCCTCCACTTT
CDR3 protein: CASSVQGYNSPLHF

J gene: TRBJ1-2
D gene: TRBD1
clone size: .
V gene: TRBV3-1/TRBV3-2
CDR3 DNA: TGTGCCAGCAGCCGCGGACAGGGATCATATGGCTACACCTTC
CDR3 protein: CASSRGQGSYGYTF

J gene: TRBJ1-2
D gene: TRBD1
clone size: .
V gene: TRBV25-1
CDR3 DNA: TGTGCCAGCAGTGGGACAGGGTGGAACTATGGCTACACCTTC
CDR3 protein: CASSGTGWNYGYTF

J gene: TRBJ2-1
D gene: TRBD1
clone size: .
V gene: TRBV28
CDR3 DNA: TGTGCCAGCAGTTTATGGACCAGGGGGTCGTTCTTC
CDR3 protein: CASSLWTRGSFF

J gene: TRBJ2-7
D gene: TRBD1
clone size: .
V gene: TRBV7-9
CDR3 DNA: TGTGCCAGCAGCTTAGTGGGACAGGGGAACGAGCAGTACTTC
CDR3 protein: CASSLVGQGNEQYF

J gene: TRBJ2-1
D gene: TRBD2
clone size: .
V gene: TRBV5-6
CDR3 DNA: TGTGCCAGCAGCTTGTTTGTGGCTAGCGGCTACAATGAGCAGTTCTTC
CDR3 protein: CASSLFVASGYNEQFF

J gene: TRBJ2-7
D gene: TRBD1
clone size: .
V gene: TRBV7-8
CDR3 DNA: TGTGCCAGCAGCTTGGCGGACAGGGATGGCTACGAGCAGTACTTC
CDR3 protein: CASSLADRDGYEQYF

J gene: TRBJ2-7
D gene: TRBD2
clone size: .
V gene: TRBV5-4
CDR3 DNA: TGTGCCAGCAGCTTGTGGTCGGGAGCGGGGGAGCAGTACTTC
CDR3 protein: CASSLWSGAGEQYF

J gene: TRBJ2-7
D gene: TRBD2
clone size: .
V gene: TRBV5-4
CDR3 DNA: TGTGCCAGCAGCTTGAGCAGCGGGGGGACTTCCTACGAGCAGTACTTC
CDR3 protein: CASSLSSGGTSYEQYF

J gene: TRBJ2-2
D gene: TRBD2
clone size: few
V gene: TRBV7-3
CDR3 DNA: TGTGCCAGCAGTCCACAGGGTGCGGGACTAGCGGGGACCGGGGAGCTGTTTTTT
CDR3 protein: CASSPQGAGLAGTGELFF

J gene: TRBJ2-7
D gene: .
clone size: .
V gene: TRBV27
CDR3 DNA: TGTGCCAGCAGTTTAGATAGACAGTACGAGCAGTACTTC
CDR3 protein: CASSLDRQYEQYF

J gene: TRBJ1-1
D gene: .
clone size: .
V gene: TRBV20-1
CDR3 DNA: TGCAGTGCTTCAGGGGTTGCTGAAGCTTTCTTT
CDR3 protein: CSASGVAEAFF

J gene: TRBJ2-3
D gene: .
clone size: .
V gene: TRBV7-6
CDR3 DNA: TGTGCCAGCAGCCCCCACCTCGGGGATACGCAGTATTTT
CDR3 protein: CASSPHLGDTQYF

J gene: TRBJ2-2
D gene: TRBD2
clone size: .
V gene: TRBV19
CDR3 DNA: TGTGCCAGTAGTGCGAGCGGGAGAGGCACCGGGGAGCTGTTTTTT
CDR3 protein: CASSASGRGTGELFF

J gene: TRBJ1-2
D gene: TRBD1
clone size: .
V gene: TRBV28
CDR3 DNA: TGTGCCAGCAGTTTAAGGGGACAGGCTAACTATGGCTACACCTTC
CDR3 protein: CASSLRGQANYGYTF